This passage covers 9 T cell receptor beta chains from one sample sequenced in a study of blood T cell repertoires in COVID-19 (TCRdb year 2020). Library creation used the immunoSEQ multiplex PCR assay. This is the immuneACCESS table as TCRdb keeps it, with only in-frame sequences that have V and J called. A part of the clones is gone; compared with another copy, unresolved V genes explain less than half, and the rest is unexplained. The sample records about 220,000 clones, roughly 80% of which are singletons. The ten largest clonotypes hold roughly 6.7% of the sample. The sequenced sample was peripheral blood. All receptors derive from a woman aged 70 to 79 with acute or convalescent COVID-19.

V and J are TRBV30 and TRBJ1-6; D is uncertain. The CDR3 extends over 13 amino acids. Trimming shortened V by 0 bases and J by 7 bases, and 7 bases separated the two germline ends. Germline assignment: CDR1 GTSNPN and CDR2 SVGIG (reference sequence). CDR3 sequence reads: CAWSVRENSPLHF. The DNA of the CDR3 is TGTGCCTGGAGTGTACGGGAAAATTCACCCCTCCACTTT.

This chain links TRBV19 with TRBJ2-3, with 10 bases aligning to TRBD2. Trimming at V came to 5 bases and at J to 2 bases, leaving 16 bases not matched to a gene. The CDR3 runs to 19 residues. Per germline, CDR1 LNHDA and CDR2 SQIVND (reference sequence). CDR3 nucleotide sequence: TGTGCCAGTAGTTCCCACAACCCGGGAGCGGGGGGGAACACAGATACGCAGTATTTT. Translating gives CASSSHNPGAGGNTDTQYF.

The rearrangement links TRBV9 to TRBJ1-1; D is ambiguous. The CDR3 extends over 13 amino acids. The germline V and J ends were trimmed by 1 base and 0 bases, with 4 bases remaining between them. CDR1 and CDR2 (germline): SGDLS, YYNGEE. CDR3 DNA: TGTGCCAGCAGCGTACTAATGAACACTGAAGCTTTCTTT. Amino acids: CASSVLMNTEAFF.

The chain is built from TRBV1 and TRBJ1-2. TRBV1 is assigned pseudogene status. This CDR3 is 15 amino acids long. The CDR3 region is CTSSQTRTSNYGYTF. CDR3 DNA sequence: TGCACCAGCAGCCAGACTAGGACATCCAACTATGGCTACACCTTC.

The J gene is TRBJ2-3, the V gene TRBV10-2; 7 bases align to TRBD2. The germline CDR1 and CDR2 sequences are WSHSY and SAAADI. With 0 bases clipped from V and 5 bases from J, the junction kept 2 bases outside the gene matches. The CDR3 is made up of 14 amino acids. The CDR3 sequence: CASSESWGGDTQYF. CDR3 DNA: TGCGCCAGCAGTGAGTCGTGGGGGGGAGATACGCAGTATTTT.

V and J are TRBV30 and TRBJ1-1; a possible D gene is TRBD1 (5 bases). Germline loops: CDR1 GTSNPN, CDR2 SVGIG (reference sequence). CDR3 length: 12 amino acids. V was pared by 5 bases and J by 5 bases, with 12 bases between. CDR3 nucleotides: TGTGCCTGGTCCATTCCAGGGACTGAAGCTTTCTTT. Translated: CAWSIPGTEAFF.

V usage is TRBV3-1 (or the pseudogene TRBV3-2) and J usage is TRBJ1-2; D gene ambiguous. Germline CDR1 is LGHDT and CDR2 is YNNKEL (reference sequence). Trimming pared 1 base from V and 9 bases from J, leaving 9 bases between. This CDR3 region has 12 residues. As DNA, the CDR3 is TGTGCCAGCAGCCAAGGTACCAGTCGCTACACCTTC. Protein: CASSQGTSRYTF.

J is TRBJ1-4 and V is TRBV9, with D tentatively TRBD1 (6 bases). CDR1 is SGDLS and CDR2 is YYNGEE in the germline V gene. Between the trimmed V and J ends, which lost 4 bases and 8 bases, there was a span of 18 bases. This CDR3 has 15 residues. As DNA, the CDR3 is TGTGCCAGCAGCCCAACAGGGACTACCTTAGAAAAACTGTTTTTT. Protein: CASSPTGTTLEKLFF.

Here the CDR3 reads CASSSLRVSGANVLTF. The DNA of the CDR3 is TGTGCCAGCAGCTCGCTCAGGGTATCCGGGGCCAACGTCCTGACTTTC. The chain combines TRBV5-6 with TRBJ2-6; D might be TRBD1 (5 bases). Germline CDR1 SGHDT, CDR2 YYEEEE. V lost 3 bases, J lost 4 bases, and 14 bases lay in between. The length of the CDR3 is 16 residues.